Described below is a single TCR beta chain sequence and its context. The target antigen is unknown. Generated by immunoSEQ multiplex PCR, the TCRdb table keeps only in-frame clones and is missing some. The repertoire holds roughly 120,000 clones, with about 94% as singletons. The entry originates in a study of siplizumab effects on memory and regulatory T cells. Findings and limits, study-wide: Relative to controls at approximately 25%, mappable alloreactive CD4+ clones exhibited a mean Treg-derived proportion of approximately 70% with siplizumab. Proliferating clones, CD4+ or CD8+, lacked an assignable naive or memory phenotype in roughly 80-96% of cases.

CDR3 length equals 16 residues. CDR1 SGHTA and CDR2 FQGNSA come from the germline V gene. V trimming: 5 bases; J trimming: 2 bases; junction bases outside the gene matches: 12. Sequenced input: non-Treg CD4+ T cells sorted from blood. The sequence was collected from a human donor in good health. The chain carries TRBV7-2 and TRBJ2-7, with 7 bases fitting TRBD2. The CDR3 loop reads CASSLNSGQNPYEQYF. The CDR3 bases are TGTGCCAGCAGCCTGAATAGCGGGCAAAACCCCTACGAGCAGTACTTC.